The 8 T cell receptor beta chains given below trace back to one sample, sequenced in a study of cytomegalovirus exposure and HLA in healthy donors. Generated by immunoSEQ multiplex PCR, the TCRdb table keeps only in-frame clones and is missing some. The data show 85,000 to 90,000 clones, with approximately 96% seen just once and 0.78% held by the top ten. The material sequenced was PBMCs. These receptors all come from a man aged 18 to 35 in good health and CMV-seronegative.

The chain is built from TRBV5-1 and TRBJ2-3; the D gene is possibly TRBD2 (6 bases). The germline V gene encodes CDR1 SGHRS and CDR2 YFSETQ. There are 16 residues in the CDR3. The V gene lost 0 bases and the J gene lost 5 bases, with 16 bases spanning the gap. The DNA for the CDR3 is TGCGCCAGCAGCTTGGAAGGCGGGGTGATGGTAGATACGCAGTATTTT. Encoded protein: CASSLEGGVMVDTQYF.

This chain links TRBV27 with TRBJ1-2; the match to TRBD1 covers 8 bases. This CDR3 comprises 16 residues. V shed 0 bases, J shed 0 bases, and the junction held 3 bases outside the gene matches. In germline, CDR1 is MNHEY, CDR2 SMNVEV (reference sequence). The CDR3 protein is CASSLSGQGTNYGYTF. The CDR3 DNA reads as TGTGCCAGCAGTTTATCTGGACAGGGTACTAACTATGGCTACACCTTC.

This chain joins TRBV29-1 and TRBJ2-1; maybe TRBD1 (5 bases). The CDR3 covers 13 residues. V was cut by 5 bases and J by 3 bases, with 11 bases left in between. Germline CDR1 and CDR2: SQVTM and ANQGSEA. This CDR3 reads CSVPKTDYNEQFF. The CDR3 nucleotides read TGCAGCGTTCCCAAGACAGACTACAATGAGCAGTTCTTC.

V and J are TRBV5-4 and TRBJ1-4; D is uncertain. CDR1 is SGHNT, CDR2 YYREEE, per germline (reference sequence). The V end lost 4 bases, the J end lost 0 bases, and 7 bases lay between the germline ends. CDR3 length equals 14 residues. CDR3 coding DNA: TGTGCCAGCAGCCCCGGTGCAACTAATGAAAAACTGTTTTTT. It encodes CASSPGATNEKLFF.

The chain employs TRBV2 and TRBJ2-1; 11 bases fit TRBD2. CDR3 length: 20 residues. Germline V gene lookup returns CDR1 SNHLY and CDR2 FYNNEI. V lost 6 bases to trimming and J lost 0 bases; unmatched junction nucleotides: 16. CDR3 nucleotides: TGTGCCAGCAGCCTCTTCTCTGGGACTAGCGGAAGGAGCTCCTACAATGAGCAGTTCTTC. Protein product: CASSLFSGTSGRSSYNEQFF.

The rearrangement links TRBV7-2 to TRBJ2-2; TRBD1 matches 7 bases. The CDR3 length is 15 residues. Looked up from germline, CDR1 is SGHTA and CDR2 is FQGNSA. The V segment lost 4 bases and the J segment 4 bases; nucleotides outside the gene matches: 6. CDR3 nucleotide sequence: TGTGCCAGCAGCTCAGACAGGGCCCGCACCGGGGAGCTGTTTTTT. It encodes CASSSDRARTGELFF. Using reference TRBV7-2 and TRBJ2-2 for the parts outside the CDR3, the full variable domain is GAGVSQSPSNKVTEKGKDVELRCDPISGHTALYWYRQSLGQGLEFLIYFQGNSAPDKSGLPSDRFSAERTGGSVSTLTIQRTQQEDSAVYLCASSSDRARTGELFFGEGSRLTVL.

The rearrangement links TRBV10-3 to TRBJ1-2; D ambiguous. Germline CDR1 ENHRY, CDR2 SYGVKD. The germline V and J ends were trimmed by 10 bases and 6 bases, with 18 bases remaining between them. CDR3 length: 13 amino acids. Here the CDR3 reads CATHVSLRHGYTF. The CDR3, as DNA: TGTGCCACCCACGTAAGCCTCCGCCATGGCTACACCTTC.

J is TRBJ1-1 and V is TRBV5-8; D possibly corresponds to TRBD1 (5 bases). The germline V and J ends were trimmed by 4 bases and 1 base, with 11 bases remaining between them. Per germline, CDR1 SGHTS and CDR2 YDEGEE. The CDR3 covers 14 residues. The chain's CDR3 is CASSRQYQNTEAFF. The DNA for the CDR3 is TGTGCCAGCAGCCGACAGTACCAGAACACTGAAGCTTTCTTT. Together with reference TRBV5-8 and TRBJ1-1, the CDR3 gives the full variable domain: EAGVTQSPTHLIKTRGQQATLRCSPISGHTSVYWYQQALGLGLQFLLWYDEGEERNRGNFPPRFSGRQFPNYSSELNVNALELEDSALYLCASSRQYQNTEAFFGQGTRLTVV.